The 9 T cell receptor beta chains below come from one sample, sequenced in a study of vaccination effects on CD4 cells after COVID-19. What these receptors recognize is not known. After expansion with viral peptide pools in the ViraFEST assay, antigen-specific CD4+ T cells were sequenced. It was after approximately 11 days of culture that CD4+ T cells were isolated. The method was immunoSEQ multiplex PCR; TCRdb's version includes in-frame clones alone and lacks a portion of them. The sample yields about 20,000 clones, about 71% seen once. The input for sequencing was CD4+ T cells from PBMCs cultured with HCoV-229E spike peptides, taken before COVID-19 vaccination. All receptors derive from a human donor who received a COVID-19 vaccine.

A few counts support this clone. V is TRBV7-9 and J is TRBJ1-1; D is perhaps TRBD1 (6 bases). V lost 2 bases to trimming and J lost 1 base, with 8 bases between them. Germline loops: CDR1 SEHNR, CDR2 FQNEAQ (reference sequence). CDR3 length: 14 residues. CDR3 coding DNA: TGTGCCAGCAGCTTAAGACAGGAGAACACTGAAGCTTTCTTT. It is translated as CASSLRQENTEAFF.

The chain is built from TRBV5-1 and TRBJ2-1; 8 bases map to TRBD2. Germline CDR1 SGHRS, CDR2 YFSETQ. The length of the CDR3 is 16 residues. Trimming took 6 bases from V and 5 from J; bases not matched to a gene: 13. The CDR3 sequence: CASTSRLARTNNEQFF. CDR3 in DNA: TGCGCCAGCACCTCCCGACTAGCGAGAACGAACAATGAGCAGTTCTTC.

This chain links TRBV6-5 with TRBJ2-1; unclear D gene. This CDR3 has 13 amino acids. The V gene lost 2 bases and the J gene lost 12 bases, with 14 bases spanning the gap. Germline CDR1 reads MNHEY; CDR2 reads SVGAGI. CDR3 nucleotides: TGTGCCAGCAGTTACGGGGTTCAGGCGAGGCAGTTCTTC. Its translation: CASSYGVQARQFF.

This chain joins TRBV3-1 (or the pseudogene TRBV3-2) and TRBJ1-2; the D gene is possibly TRBD1 (6 bases). Trimming pared 7 bases from V and 7 bases from J, leaving 13 bases between. Germline-derived CDR1 and CDR2 are LGHDT and YNNKEL (reference sequence). The CDR3 runs to 12 residues. CDR3 bases: TGTGCCAGCACTATTTGGGGGCTTGGCTACACCTTC. Translating it yields CASTIWGLGYTF.

This clone has only a few counts. This chain joins TRBV6-1 and TRBJ2-3, with 10 bases matching TRBD1. J gave up 1 base and V 6 bases, and 7 bases lay outside the gene matches. The germline V gene has CDR1 MNHNS and CDR2 SASEGT. This CDR3 comprises 16 residues. CDR3 DNA: TGTGCCAGCAGAGAAACCGGGACAGGGGGCACAGATACGCAGTATTTT. This gives the protein CASRETGTGGTDTQYF.

The rearrangement uses TRBV5-1 and TRBJ2-2; maybe TRBD1 (6 bases). The germline V and J ends were trimmed by 1 base and 0 bases, with 7 bases remaining between them. The CDR3 totals 15 residues. In germline, CDR1 is SGHRS, CDR2 YFSETQ. CDR3 residues: CASSLTGTNTGELFF. CDR3 nucleotide sequence: TGCGCCAGCAGCTTGACAGGGACGAACACCGGGGAGCTGTTTTTT.

The chain has TRBV6-5 and TRBJ2-3; D is possibly TRBD2 (5 bases). The CDR3 extends over 13 amino acids. Trimming stripped 8 bases from V and 1 base from J, with 10 bases between. From germline, CDR1 is MNHEY and CDR2 SVGAGI. As DNA, the CDR3 is TGTGCCAGCGGACTTTCACGCACAGATACGCAGTATTTT. It encodes CASGLSRTDTQYF.

The V call is TRBV14, the J call TRBJ2-7; TRBD2 matches at 12 bases. Germline lookup yields CDR1 SGHDN and CDR2 FVKESK. The CDR3 is 17 amino acids. V lost 4 bases to trimming and J lost 0 bases; unmatched junction nucleotides: 7. CDR3 bases: TGTGCCAGCAGCCGCACTCTAGCGGGGGGGCGCTCCTACGAGCAGTACTTC. It translates to CASSRTLAGGRSYEQYF.

The chain uses TRBV29-1 and TRBJ2-5, with D perhaps given as TRBD1 or TRBD2 (5 bases each). This CDR3 has 12 residues. The V end lost 3 bases, the J end lost 7 bases, and 12 bases lay between the germline ends. Germline lookup yields CDR1 SQVTM and CDR2 ANQGSEA. The CDR3 nucleotides are TGCAGCGTTGAGGGGGAACCGATGACCCAGTACTTC. It yields the protein CSVEGEPMTQYF.